This T cell receptor (beta chain) comes out of a study of cytomegalovirus exposure and HLA in healthy donors. PCR used 60 Vbeta primers and 13 Jbeta primers. Generated by immunoSEQ multiplex PCR, the TCRdb table keeps only in-frame clones and is missing some. This table holds roughly 190,000 clones, around two thirds found once. To note about this clone: Its cognate antigen is unknown.

The donors were healthy bone marrow donors. Study observations and caveats: TCR beta chain V- and J-gene trimming was linked, in a later analysis, to a missense variant in DCLRE1C. TCR beta chains associated with HLA were, in a later analysis, more clonally expanded than equally common others. Compared with the approximately 680-donor mean, an Asian-associated ancestry cluster reportedly had fewer N-insertions, according to a later analysis.

J lost 5 bases, V lost 5 bases, and 7 bases had no gene match. Germline loops: CDR1 SEHNR, CDR2 FQNEAQ (reference sequence). This CDR3 contains 14 residues. The sample taken for sequencing was PBMCs. The sequence was obtained from a man aged 35-49 years in good health and CMV-seronegative. The V call is TRBV7-9, the J call TRBJ2-7, with 9 positions matching TRBD2. CDR3: CASSLGLATHEQYF. CDR3 sequence (DNA): TGTGCCAGCAGCCTGGGACTAGCTACCCACGAGCAGTACTTC.